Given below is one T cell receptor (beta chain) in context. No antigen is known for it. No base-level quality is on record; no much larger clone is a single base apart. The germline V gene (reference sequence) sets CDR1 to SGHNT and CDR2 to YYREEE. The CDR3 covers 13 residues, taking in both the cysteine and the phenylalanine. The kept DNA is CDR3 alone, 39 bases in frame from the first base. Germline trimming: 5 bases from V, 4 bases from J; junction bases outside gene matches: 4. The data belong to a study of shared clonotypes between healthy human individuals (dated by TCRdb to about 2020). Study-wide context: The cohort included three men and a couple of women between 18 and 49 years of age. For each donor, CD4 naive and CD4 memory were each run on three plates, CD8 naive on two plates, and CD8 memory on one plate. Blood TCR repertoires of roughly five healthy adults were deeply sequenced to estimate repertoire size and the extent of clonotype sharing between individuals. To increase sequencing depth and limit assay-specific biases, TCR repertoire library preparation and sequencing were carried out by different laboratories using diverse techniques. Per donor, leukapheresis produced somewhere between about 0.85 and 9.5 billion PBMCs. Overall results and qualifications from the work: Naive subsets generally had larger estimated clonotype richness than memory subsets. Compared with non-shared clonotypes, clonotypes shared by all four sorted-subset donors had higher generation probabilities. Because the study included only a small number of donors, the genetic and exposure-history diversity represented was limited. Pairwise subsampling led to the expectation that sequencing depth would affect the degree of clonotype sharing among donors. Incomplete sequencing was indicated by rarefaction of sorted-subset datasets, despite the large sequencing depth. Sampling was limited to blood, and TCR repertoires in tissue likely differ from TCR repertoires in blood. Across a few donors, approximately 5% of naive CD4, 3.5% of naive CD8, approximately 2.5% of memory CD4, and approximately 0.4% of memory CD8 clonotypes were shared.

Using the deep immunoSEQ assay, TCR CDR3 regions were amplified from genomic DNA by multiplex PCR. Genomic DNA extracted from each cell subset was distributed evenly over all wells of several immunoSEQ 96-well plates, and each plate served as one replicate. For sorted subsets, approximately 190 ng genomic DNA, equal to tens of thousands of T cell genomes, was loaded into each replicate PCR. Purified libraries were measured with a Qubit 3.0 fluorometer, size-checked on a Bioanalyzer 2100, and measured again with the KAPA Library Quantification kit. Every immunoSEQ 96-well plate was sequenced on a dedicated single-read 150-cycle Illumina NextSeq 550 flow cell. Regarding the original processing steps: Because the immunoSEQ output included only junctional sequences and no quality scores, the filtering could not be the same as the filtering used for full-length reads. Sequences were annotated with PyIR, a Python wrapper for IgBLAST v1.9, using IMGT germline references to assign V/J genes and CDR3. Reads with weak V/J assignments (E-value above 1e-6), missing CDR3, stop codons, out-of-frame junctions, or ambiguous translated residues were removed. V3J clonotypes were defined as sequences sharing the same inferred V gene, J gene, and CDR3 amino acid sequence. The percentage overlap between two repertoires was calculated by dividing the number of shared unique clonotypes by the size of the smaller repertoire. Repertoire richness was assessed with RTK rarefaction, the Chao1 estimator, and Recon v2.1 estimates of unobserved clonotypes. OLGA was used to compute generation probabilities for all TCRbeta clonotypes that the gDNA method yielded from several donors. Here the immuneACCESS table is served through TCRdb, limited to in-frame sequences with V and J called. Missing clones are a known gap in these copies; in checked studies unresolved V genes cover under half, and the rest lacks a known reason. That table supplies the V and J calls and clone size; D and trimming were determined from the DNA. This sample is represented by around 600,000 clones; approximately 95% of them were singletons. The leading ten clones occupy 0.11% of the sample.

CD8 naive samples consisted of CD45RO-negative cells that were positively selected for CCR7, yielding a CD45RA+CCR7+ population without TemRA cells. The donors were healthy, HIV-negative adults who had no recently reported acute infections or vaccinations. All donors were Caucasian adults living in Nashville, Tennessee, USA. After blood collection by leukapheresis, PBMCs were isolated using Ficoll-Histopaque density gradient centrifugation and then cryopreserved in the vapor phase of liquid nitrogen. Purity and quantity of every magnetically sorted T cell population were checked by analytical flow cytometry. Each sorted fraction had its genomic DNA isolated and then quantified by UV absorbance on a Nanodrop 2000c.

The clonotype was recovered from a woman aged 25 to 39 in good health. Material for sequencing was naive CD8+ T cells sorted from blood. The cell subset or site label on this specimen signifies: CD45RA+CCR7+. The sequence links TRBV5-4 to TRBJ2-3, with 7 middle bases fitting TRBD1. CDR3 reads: CASRSTGADTQYF. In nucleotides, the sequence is TGTGCCAGCAGAAGCACAGGGGCAGATACGCAGTATTTT.